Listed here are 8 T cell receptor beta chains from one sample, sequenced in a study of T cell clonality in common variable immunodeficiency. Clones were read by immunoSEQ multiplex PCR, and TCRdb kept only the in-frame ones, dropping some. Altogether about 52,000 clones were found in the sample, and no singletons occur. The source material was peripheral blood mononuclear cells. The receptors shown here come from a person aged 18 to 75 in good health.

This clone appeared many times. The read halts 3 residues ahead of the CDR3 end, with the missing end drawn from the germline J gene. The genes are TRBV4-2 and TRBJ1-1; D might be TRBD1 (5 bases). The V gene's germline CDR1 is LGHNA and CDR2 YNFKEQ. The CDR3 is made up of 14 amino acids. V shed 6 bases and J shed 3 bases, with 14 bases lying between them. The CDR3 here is CASRIGLGDTEAFF. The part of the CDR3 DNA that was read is TGTGCCAGCAGAATCGGGTTAGGGGACACTGAA.

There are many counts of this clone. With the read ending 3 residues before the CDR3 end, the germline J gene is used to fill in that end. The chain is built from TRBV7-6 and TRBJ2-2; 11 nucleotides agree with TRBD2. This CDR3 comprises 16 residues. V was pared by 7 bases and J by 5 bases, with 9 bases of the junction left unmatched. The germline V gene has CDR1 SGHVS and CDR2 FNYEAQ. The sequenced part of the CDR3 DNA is TGTGCCAGCAAACTAGCGGGAGAATCAGTAACCGGGGAG. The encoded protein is CASKLAGESVTGE. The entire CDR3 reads CASKLAGESVTGELFF.

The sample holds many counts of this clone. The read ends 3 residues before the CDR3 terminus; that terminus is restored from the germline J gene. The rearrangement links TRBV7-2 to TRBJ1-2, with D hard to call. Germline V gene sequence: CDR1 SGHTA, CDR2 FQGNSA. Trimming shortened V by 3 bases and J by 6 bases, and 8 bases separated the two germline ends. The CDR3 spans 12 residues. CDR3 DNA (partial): TGTGCCAGCAGCTTCTACGGGGATGGC. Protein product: CASSFYGDG. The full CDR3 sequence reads CASSFYGDGYTF.

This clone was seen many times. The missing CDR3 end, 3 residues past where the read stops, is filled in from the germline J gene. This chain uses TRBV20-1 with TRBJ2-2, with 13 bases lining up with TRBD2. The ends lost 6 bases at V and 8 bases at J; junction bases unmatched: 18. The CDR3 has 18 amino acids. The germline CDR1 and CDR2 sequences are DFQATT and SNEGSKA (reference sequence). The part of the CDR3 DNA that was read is TGCAGTGCGGACGTAGAGAAACTAGCGGGAGGGATGTTTGGGGAG. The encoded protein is CSADVEKLAGGMFGE. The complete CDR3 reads CSADVEKLAGGMFGELFF.

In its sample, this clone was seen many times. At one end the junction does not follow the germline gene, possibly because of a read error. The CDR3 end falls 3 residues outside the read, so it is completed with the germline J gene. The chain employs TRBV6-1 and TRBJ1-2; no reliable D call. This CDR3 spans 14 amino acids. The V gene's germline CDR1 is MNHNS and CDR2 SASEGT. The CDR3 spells CASREGRANYGYTF. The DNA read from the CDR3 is TGTGCCAGCAGGGAAGGTAGGGCCAACTATGGC.

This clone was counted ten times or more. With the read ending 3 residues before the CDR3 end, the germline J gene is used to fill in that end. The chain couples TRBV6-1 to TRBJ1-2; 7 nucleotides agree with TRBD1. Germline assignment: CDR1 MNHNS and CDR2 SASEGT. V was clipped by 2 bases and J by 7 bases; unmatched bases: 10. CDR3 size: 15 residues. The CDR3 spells CASSELTGLMVGYTF. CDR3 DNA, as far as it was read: TGTGCCAGCAGTGAATTGACAGGGCTGATGGTTGGC.

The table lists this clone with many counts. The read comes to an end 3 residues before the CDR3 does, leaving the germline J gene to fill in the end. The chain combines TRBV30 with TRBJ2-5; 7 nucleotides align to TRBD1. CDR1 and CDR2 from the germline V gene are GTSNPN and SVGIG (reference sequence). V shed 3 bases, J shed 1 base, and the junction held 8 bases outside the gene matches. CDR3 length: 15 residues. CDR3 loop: CAWSPRDRSQETQYF. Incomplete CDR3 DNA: TGTGCCTGGAGCCCCCGGGACAGAAGCCAAGAGACC.

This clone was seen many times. CDR3 residues: CASSPDRGHVYEQYF. The CDR3 bases that were read are TGTGCCAGCAGCCCGGACAGGGGGCATGTCTACGAG. The chain employs TRBV7-6 and TRBJ2-7; 11 positions agree with TRBD1. The read stops 3 residues short of the end of the CDR3; the missing end is completed from the germline J gene. Trimming at V came to 5 bases and at J to 3 bases, leaving 6 bases not matched to a gene. This CDR3 contains 15 residues. Germline V gives CDR1 SGHVS, CDR2 FNYEAQ.